Listed below are T cell receptor beta chains from one sample, sequenced in a study of T-cell memory formation after mild COVID-19. Each CDR3 protein is one row after TCRdb ran MiXCR on the 5' RACE reads. The profile shows around 400,000 distinct CDR3 sequences, 20% to 25% of them singletons. Sequences were obtained from PBMCs or a T cell subset sorted from them (not recorded which). The receptor set was obtained from an adult woman who had mild COVID-19 (a few samples of this study predate the infection). Cell type and time point are not known. The CDR3 runs from the conserved cysteine through the conserved F or W. The D gene is left open where the match is weak. Part of the rows lack a size; the others show once, few, many or a class for expanded clones.

D gene: -; clone size: -; V gene: TRBV7-3; J gene: TRBJ2-7; CDR3 protein: CASSLGQQGEQYF; CDR3 DNA: TGTGCCAGCAGCTTAGGCCAGCAGGGCGAGCAGTACTTC
D gene: -; clone size: -; V gene: TRBV2; J gene: TRBJ2-4; CDR3 protein: CASMGVKNIQYF; CDR3 DNA: TGTGCCAGCATGGGAGTCAAAAACATTCAGTACTTC
D gene: TRBD2; clone size: -; V gene: TRBV20-1; J gene: TRBJ2-1; CDR3 protein: CSASRLAGGTYNEQFF; CDR3 DNA: TGCAGTGCTAGCCGACTAGCGGGGGGCACCTACAATGAGCAGTTCTTC
D gene: -; clone size: few; V gene: TRBV20-1; J gene: TRBJ2-1; CDR3 protein: CSASEGASEQFF; CDR3 DNA: TGCAGTGCTAGTGAGGGAGCCAGTGAGCAGTTCTTC
D gene: TRBD1; clone size: -; V gene: TRBV5-1; J gene: TRBJ2-3; CDR3 protein: CASSLGATGITDTQYF; CDR3 DNA: TGCGCCAGCAGCTTGGGGGCGACAGGGATCACAGATACGCAGTATTTT
D gene: TRBD2; clone size: -; V gene: TRBV5-1; J gene: TRBJ2-3; CDR3 protein: CASQRGGTDTQYF; CDR3 DNA: TGCGCTAGCCAGCGGGGAGGGACAGATACGCAGTATTTT
D gene: -; clone size: -; V gene: TRBV24-1; J gene: TRBJ1-6; CDR3 protein: CATSDENNSPLHF; CDR3 DNA: TGTGCCACCAGTGATGAAAATAATTCACCCCTCCACTTT
D gene: TRBD2; clone size: many; V gene: TRBV10-3; J gene: TRBJ2-7; CDR3 protein: CAISENGGTSGPNEQYF; CDR3 DNA: TGTGCCATCAGTGAGAACGGCGGGACTAGCGGCCCCAACGAGCAGTACTTC
D gene: -; clone size: many; V gene: TRBV3-1; J gene: TRBJ2-7; CDR3 protein: CASSPRTVSYEQYF; CDR3 DNA: TGTGCCAGCAGCCCCCGGACGGTCTCCTACGAGCAGTACTTC
D gene: -; clone size: -; V gene: TRBV7-8; J gene: TRBJ2-5; CDR3 protein: CASSTIWGNQETQYF; CDR3 DNA: TGTGCCAGCAGCACCATTTGGGGCAACCAAGAGACCCAGTACTTC
D gene: TRBD2; clone size: -; V gene: TRBV9; J gene: TRBJ2-3; CDR3 protein: CASSFRDWRETDTQYF; CDR3 DNA: TGTGCCAGCAGCTTCCGGGACTGGCGGGAGACAGATACGCAGTATTTT
D gene: TRBD2; clone size: -; V gene: TRBV27; J gene: TRBJ2-3; CDR3 protein: CASSLSNWVAGYPDTQYF; CDR3 DNA: TGTGCCAGCAGTTTATCGAATTGGGTAGCGGGGTACCCAGATACGCAGTATTTT
D gene: TRBD1; clone size: -; V gene: TRBV7-7; J gene: TRBJ2-7; CDR3 protein: CASSSGPGGYEQYF; CDR3 DNA: TGTGCTAGCAGCTCCGGTCCAGGGGGCTACGAGCAGTACTTC
D gene: -; clone size: -; V gene: TRBV20-1; J gene: TRBJ2-7; CDR3 protein: CSARTGSLYEQYF; CDR3 DNA: TGCAGTGCTAGAACCGGCAGCCTGTACGAGCAGTACTTC
D gene: TRBD2; clone size: -; V gene: TRBV12-3/TRBV12-4; J gene: TRBJ2-1; CDR3 protein: CASSLSPGLAGARLGDEQFF; CDR3 DNA: TGTGCCAGCAGTTTATCCCCGGGACTAGCGGGGGCCCGACTTGGGGATGAGCAGTTCTTC
D gene: -; clone size: few; V gene: TRBV20-1; J gene: TRBJ2-1; CDR3 protein: CSASDGKTNEQFF; CDR3 DNA: TGCAGTGCTAGTGACGGAAAAACGAATGAGCAGTTCTTC
D gene: -; clone size: -; V gene: TRBV5-1; J gene: TRBJ2-7; CDR3 protein: CASSLGHSRAGGEQYF; CDR3 DNA: TGCGCCAGCAGCTTGGGTCATTCTCGGGCTGGTGGCGAGCAGTACTTC
D gene: -; clone size: few; V gene: TRBV12-3/TRBV12-4; J gene: TRBJ2-1; CDR3 protein: CASGIFMSDEQFF; CDR3 DNA: TGTGCCAGCGGTATCTTCATGAGTGATGAGCAGTTCTTC
D gene: -; clone size: -; V gene: TRBV20-1; J gene: TRBJ2-5; CDR3 protein: CLPGGAGETQYF; CDR3 DNA: TGCCTCCCCGGAGGGGCGGGAGAGACCCAGTACTTC
D gene: TRBD1; clone size: -; V gene: TRBV19; J gene: TRBJ2-7; CDR3 protein: CASRGQGEFGEQYF; CDR3 DNA: TGTGCCAGTAGAGGACAGGGGGAGTTTGGCGAGCAGTACTTC
D gene: -; clone size: few; V gene: TRBV5-1; J gene: TRBJ1-2; CDR3 protein: CASSLLDAGSHGYTF; CDR3 DNA: TGCGCCAGCAGCTTACTGGACGCAGGGAGCCATGGCTACACCTTC
D gene: TRBD2; clone size: -; V gene: TRBV12-3/TRBV12-4; J gene: TRBJ2-7; CDR3 protein: CASSQTSGSLSEQYF; CDR3 DNA: TGTGCCAGCAGTCAAACTAGCGGGAGCTTATCCGAGCAGTACTTC
D gene: TRBD1; clone size: -; V gene: TRBV12-3/TRBV12-4; J gene: TRBJ1-5; CDR3 protein: CASSIDRDYNQPQHF; CDR3 DNA: TGTGCCAGCAGTATCGACAGGGATTACAATCAGCCCCAGCATTTT
D gene: -; clone size: -; V gene: TRBV4-1; J gene: TRBJ1-1; CDR3 protein: CASSQGIDEAFF; CDR3 DNA: TGCGCCAGCAGCCAAGGGATAGATGAGGCTTTCTTT
D gene: -; clone size: -; V gene: TRBV3-1; J gene: TRBJ2-5; CDR3 protein: CASNPEPTLVETQYF; CDR3 DNA: TGTGCCAGCAACCCGGAGCCTACCTTGGTGGAGACCCAGTACTTC
D gene: -; clone size: -; V gene: TRBV2; J gene: TRBJ2-1; CDR3 protein: CASSAGFDNEQFF; CDR3 DNA: TGTGCCAGCAGTGCGGGCTTTGACAATGAGCAGTTCTTC
D gene: -; clone size: -; V gene: TRBV29-1; J gene: TRBJ1-1; CDR3 protein: CSVRVRVNTEAFF; CDR3 DNA: TGCAGCGTTAGGGTGAGGGTTAACACTGAAGCTTTCTTT
D gene: -; clone size: -; V gene: TRBV12-3/TRBV12-4; J gene: TRBJ1-1; CDR3 protein: CASSFRRGEAFF; CDR3 DNA: TGTGCCAGCAGTTTTCGCAGGGGTGAAGCTTTCTTT
D gene: TRBD2; clone size: -; V gene: TRBV10-3; J gene: TRBJ2-7; CDR3 protein: CAISESRLAGFYEQYF; CDR3 DNA: TGTGCCATCAGTGAGTCAAGACTAGCGGGGTTCTACGAGCAGTACTTC
D gene: TRBD2; clone size: -; V gene: TRBV2; J gene: TRBJ2-3; CDR3 protein: CASSGNRLAGFTDTQYF; CDR3 DNA: TGTGCCAGCAGTGGCAACCGACTAGCGGGTTTCACAGATACGCAGTATTTT
D gene: -; clone size: few; V gene: TRBV14; J gene: TRBJ2-1; CDR3 protein: CASSQVGLATGEQFF; CDR3 DNA: TGTGCCAGCAGCCAAGTTGGCCTAGCGACGGGTGAGCAGTTCTTC
D gene: TRBD2; clone size: -; V gene: TRBV13; J gene: TRBJ2-7; CDR3 protein: CASSGGTWTSSYEQYF; CDR3 DNA: TGTGCCAGCAGCGGAGGAACGTGGACTAGCTCCTACGAGCAGTACTTC
D gene: -; clone size: -; V gene: TRBV6-2/TRBV6-3; J gene: TRBJ2-7; CDR3 protein: CASGQTSYEQYF; CDR3 DNA: TGTGCCAGCGGACAGACCTCCTACGAGCAGTACTTC
D gene: -; clone size: -; V gene: TRBV7-3; J gene: TRBJ2-3; CDR3 protein: CASSLTGASTDTQYF; CDR3 DNA: TGTGCCAGCAGCTTGACAGGCGCTAGCACAGATACGCAGTATTTT
D gene: -; clone size: once; V gene: TRBV12-3/TRBV12-4; J gene: TRBJ1-4; CDR3 protein: CASKRGRATNEKLFF; CDR3 DNA: TGTGCCAGCAAACGGGGACGGGCAACTAATGAAAAACTGTTTTTT
D gene: -; clone size: few; V gene: TRBV6-2/TRBV6-3; J gene: TRBJ2-6; CDR3 protein: CASSLYIGANVLTF; CDR3 DNA: TGTGCCAGCAGTTTGTACATCGGGGCCAACGTCCTGACTTTC
D gene: TRBD2; clone size: -; V gene: TRBV5-4; J gene: TRBJ2-3; CDR3 protein: CASSASIRASGGTDTQYF; CDR3 DNA: TGTGCCAGCAGCGCCTCCATACGGGCTAGCGGGGGCACAGATACGCAGTATTTT
D gene: -; clone size: few; V gene: TRBV29-1; J gene: TRBJ2-6; CDR3 protein: CSVLLGGAGANVLTF; CDR3 DNA: TGCAGCGTTCTCCTAGGAGGTGCTGGGGCCAACGTCCTGACTTTC
D gene: -; clone size: many; V gene: TRBV7-6; J gene: TRBJ1-2; CDR3 protein: CASSLSGRTDPNYGYTF; CDR3 DNA: TGTGCCAGCAGCTTATCGGGGCGGACTGACCCTAACTATGGCTACACCTTC
D gene: -; clone size: few; V gene: TRBV4-3; J gene: TRBJ2-2; CDR3 protein: CASSPNWEGGNTGELFF; CDR3 DNA: TGCGCCAGCAGCCCCAACTGGGAAGGGGGGAACACCGGGGAGCTGTTTTTT
D gene: TRBD1; clone size: few; V gene: TRBV6-1; J gene: TRBJ1-2; CDR3 protein: CASSESRIGGIYGYTF; CDR3 DNA: TGTGCCAGCAGTGAATCCCGGATAGGGGGCATCTATGGCTACACCTTC
D gene: TRBD1; clone size: -; V gene: TRBV6-6; J gene: TRBJ1-2; CDR3 protein: CASSYGTGTYGYTF; CDR3 DNA: TGTGCCAGCAGTTACGGGACAGGGACCTATGGCTACACCTTC
D gene: -; clone size: few; V gene: TRBV6-5; J gene: TRBJ2-3; CDR3 protein: CASRQRWTEELEADTQYF; CDR3 DNA: TGTGCCAGCAGGCAACGGTGGACAGAGGAATTAGAGGCAGATACGCAGTATTTT
D gene: -; clone size: -; V gene: TRBV24-1; J gene: TRBJ2-3; CDR3 protein: CATGLQGSGTDTQYF; CDR3 DNA: TGTGCCACTGGACTTCAGGGGAGCGGCACAGATACGCAGTATTTT
D gene: -; clone size: -; V gene: TRBV10-3; J gene: TRBJ2-7; CDR3 protein: CAISEVGTYEQYF; CDR3 DNA: TGTGCCATCAGTGAGGTCGGTACCTACGAGCAGTACTTC
D gene: TRBD2; clone size: -; V gene: TRBV6-5; J gene: TRBJ2-7; CDR3 protein: CASSYTNPGLAGSYNEQYF; CDR3 DNA: TGTGCCAGCAGTTACACGAATCCGGGACTAGCGGGGAGTTACAACGAGCAGTACTTC
D gene: TRBD2; clone size: -; V gene: TRBV18; J gene: TRBJ2-1; CDR3 protein: CASSPPGLGNSLRNEQFF; CDR3 DNA: TGTGCCAGCTCACCACCGGGACTAGGTAATTCGCTCAGGAATGAGCAGTTCTTC
D gene: -; clone size: few; V gene: TRBV5-1; J gene: TRBJ1-5; CDR3 protein: CASSFYGDQPQHF; CDR3 DNA: TGCGCCAGCAGCTTCTACGGGGATCAGCCCCAGCATTTT
D gene: TRBD1; clone size: many; V gene: TRBV7-2; J gene: TRBJ1-2; CDR3 protein: CASSLGQVGGYTF; CDR3 DNA: TGTGCCAGCAGCCTTGGACAGGTTGGAGGCTACACCTTC
D gene: -; clone size: -; V gene: TRBV7-8; J gene: TRBJ1-2; CDR3 protein: CASSRLGTGTDYGYTF; CDR3 DNA: TGTGCCAGCAGCCGATTAGGCACCGGGACTGATTATGGCTACACCTTC
D gene: TRBD2; clone size: -; V gene: TRBV7-2; J gene: TRBJ2-1; CDR3 protein: CASSFGTINSEQFF; CDR3 DNA: TGTGCCAGCAGCTTTGGGACTATCAACTCCGAGCAGTTCTTC
D gene: TRBD2; clone size: -; V gene: TRBV9; J gene: TRBJ2-7; CDR3 protein: CASSVNPGGPYEQYF; CDR3 DNA: TGTGCCAGCAGCGTAAACCCGGGGGGGCCCTACGAGCAGTACTTC
D gene: TRBD2; clone size: few; V gene: TRBV6-6; J gene: TRBJ2-7; CDR3 protein: CASKFSSGSYEQYF; CDR3 DNA: TGTGCCAGCAAATTTTCTAGCGGCTCCTACGAGCAGTACTTC
D gene: -; clone size: few; V gene: TRBV4-1; J gene: TRBJ2-5; CDR3 protein: CASSRMIQETQYF; CDR3 DNA: TGCGCCAGCAGCCGAATGATACAAGAGACCCAGTACTTC